This T cell receptor (beta chain) comes out of a study of T cells after yellow fever vaccination. Turning to the study itself: Fractions containing few cells were prepared with SMART-Seq v4 Ultra Low Input.

Germline V gives CDR1 MNHEY, CDR2 SVGEGT. The CDR3 runs to 17 residues. Trimming removed 11 bases from V and 2 bases from J; junction bases left unmatched: 14. The study made its TCR cDNA through 5'RACE template switching. That step introduced a universal primer site along with UMIs. TCRdb recomputed calls from the 5' RACE reads with MiXCR, one row per CDR3 protein. The sample carries approximately 300,000 distinct CDR3 sequences, about 10% recorded once. The J gene is TRBJ1-6, the V gene TRBV6-2 or TRBV6-3; 8 nucleotides align to TRBD1. This specimen consisted of CD4+ T cells sorted from PBMCs, obtained 45 days after the yellow fever booster vaccination. The sequence derives from a man aged 18 to 30 who received the YFV17D yellow fever vaccine. For the CDR3, the DNA is TGTGCCGGCGACTGGCAGGGGGCTATAGCCTATAATTCACCCCTCCACTTT. Translation: CAGDWQGAIAYNSPLHF.